The 17 T cell receptor beta chains presented below share a single source sample, sequenced in a study of cytomegalovirus exposure and HLA in healthy donors. This PCR relied on a set of 60 Vbeta primers and 13 Jbeta primers. Produced via immunoSEQ multiplex PCR; TCRdb's table is partial and in-frame only. This table holds roughly 150,000 clones, 85% found once. What was sequenced was PBMCs. The receptors originated from a woman between 18 and 30 years old in good health and CMV-seronegative.

This clone was counted once. The chain uses TRBV29-1 and TRBJ2-5, with D maybe TRBD2 (6 bases). Deletions cut 5 bases from V and 2 bases from J, with 15 bases between. The CDR3 spans 14 residues. Per the germline V gene, CDR1 is SQVTM and CDR2 is ANQGSEA. In DNA, the CDR3 is TGCAGCGTTTTACGTCGGGAGTTACAAGAGACCCAGTACTTC. Its translation is CSVLRRELQETQYF.

This clone showed up just a few times. The rearrangement uses TRBV7-7 and TRBJ1-4; 8 bases line up with TRBD1. The V segment lost 4 bases and the J segment 8 bases; nucleotides outside the gene matches: 12. There are 16 residues in the CDR3. CDR1 is SSHAT, CDR2 FNYEAQ, per germline (reference sequence). The CDR3 reads CASSSGRAGGREKLFF. CDR3 coding DNA: TGTGCCAGCAGCTCTGGAAGGGCAGGGGGCAGAGAAAAACTGTTTTTT.

This rearrangement joins TRBV4-3 to TRBJ1-3; 11 nucleotides match TRBD1. Trimming took 3 bases from V and 4 from J; bases not matched to a gene: 8. CDR1 is LGHNA and CDR2 is YSLEER in the germline V gene. CDR3 length: 17 residues. Here the CDR3 DNA reads TGCGCCAGCAGCCAGGAAGTAGGACAGGGGGCCGGAAACACCATATATTTT. This gives the protein CASSQEVGQGAGNTIYF.

This sequence joins TRBV30 and TRBJ2-5, with D possibly TRBD2 on 6 matching bases. The CDR3 length is 14 residues. Trimming cost V 3 bases and J 7 bases, with 18 bases left between them. Germline CDR1 GTSNPN, CDR2 SVGIG (reference sequence). In DNA, the CDR3 is TGTGCCTGGAGGGGTGGTGCGGGAACTGGGACCCAGTACTTC. It yields the protein CAWRGGAGTGTQYF.

This chain uses TRBV2 with TRBJ2-7; 8 bases map to TRBD2. CDR3 length: 12 amino acids. After removal of 4 bases from V and 6 bases from J, the junction contained 2 bases not matched to a gene. Germline loops: CDR1 SNHLY, CDR2 FYNNEI. CDR3 in DNA: TGTGCCAGCAGTGGCGCGGGGGGCGAGCAGTACTTC. It codes for CASSGAGGEQYF.

In its sample, this clone was seen once. This rearrangement joins TRBV11-2 to TRBJ1-4; 12 nucleotides match TRBD1. The germline V gene has CDR1 SGHAT and CDR2 FQNNGV. CDR3 length: 17 amino acids. Germline trimming cut 2 bases from V and 7 bases from J; bases unmatched to any gene: 8. The CDR3 nucleotides read TGTGCCAGCAGCTTATCAGGGACAGGGGGCGCGGGTGAAAAACTGTTTTTT. It codes for CASSLSGTGGAGEKLFF.

The J gene is TRBJ2-7, the V gene TRBV9, with D maybe TRBD2 (5 bases). Deletions cut 4 bases from V and 5 bases from J, with 22 bases between. Germline lookup yields CDR1 SGDLS and CDR2 YYNGEE. The CDR3 contains 16 residues. CDR3 in amino acids: CASSSRGGTISDEQYF. The CDR3 DNA reads TGTGCCAGCAGCTCAAGAGGAGGAACGATTTCAGACGAGCAGTACTTC.

The chain uses TRBV7-2 and TRBJ2-3, with 8 bases matching TRBD2. CDR1 and CDR2 from the germline V gene are SGHTA and FQGNSA. Losses at the gene ends were 0 bases for V and 1 base for J; bases not matched to a gene: 3. This CDR3 region has 16 residues. DNA of the CDR3: TGTGCCAGCAGCTTAGCGGCGGGGGGAGGCACAGATACGCAGTATTTT. Its protein product is CASSLAAGGGTDTQYF.

The CDR3 reads CASSDRDTSYEQYF. CDR3 sequence (DNA): TGTGCCAGCAGCGACCGGGACACCTCCTACGAGCAGTACTTC. The chain combines TRBV11-2 with TRBJ2-7; TRBD1 is a possible D gene (6 bases). Trimming stripped 5 bases from V and 0 bases from J, with 11 bases between. CDR1 and CDR2 (germline): SGHAT, FQNNGV. This CDR3 region has 14 residues. The full variable domain, in which reference TRBV11-2 and TRBJ2-7 provide the parts outside the CDR3, is EAGVAQSPRYKIIEKRQSVAFWCNPISGHATLYWYQQILGQGPKLLIQFQNNGVVDDSQLPKDRFSAERLKGVDSTLKIQPAKLEDSAVYLCASSDRDTSYEQYFGPGTRLTVT.

The V and J genes are TRBV29-1 and TRBJ2-5, with unresolved D. Germline V gene data show CDR1 as SQVTM and CDR2 as ANQGSEA. There are 13 residues in the CDR3. V dropped 0 bases and J dropped 2 bases, with 7 bases sitting between them. The CDR3 spells CSVEDGEQETQYF. DNA for the CDR3: TGCAGCGTTGAAGACGGTGAACAAGAGACCCAGTACTTC.

The rearrangement uses TRBV28 and TRBJ1-5; D might be TRBD1 (5 bases). CDR1 is MDHEN and CDR2 is SYDVKM in the germline V gene. The CDR3 covers 19 residues. Between the trimmed V and J ends, which lost 1 base and 2 bases, there was a span of 21 bases. Here the CDR3 DNA reads TGTGCCAGCAGTTTATTCCTAGGACATCTTCGGAAGGGCAATCAGCCCCAGCATTTT. It is translated as CASSLFLGHLRKGNQPQHF. Full variable domain (outside the CDR3, taken from reference TRBV28 and TRBJ1-5): DVKVTQSSRYLVKRTGEKVFLECVQDMDHENMFWYRQDPGLGLRLIYFSYDVKMKEKGDIPEGYSVSREKKERFSLILESASTNQTSMYLCASSLFLGHLRKGNQPQHFGDGTRLSIL.

This sequence joins TRBV28 and TRBJ2-7; TRBD2 aligns across 8 bases. This CDR3 is 15 amino acids long. V lost 7 bases, J lost 3 bases, and 11 bases stayed unmatched. CDR1 MDHEN and CDR2 SYDVKM come from the germline V gene. The CDR3 sequence: CASMSGGGTGYEQYF. The DNA of the CDR3 is TGTGCCAGCATGTCGGGGGGGGGCACAGGCTACGAGCAGTACTTC.

The CDR3, as DNA: TGTGCCAGCAGCCATCACCGCGGGGGGGATGGCTACACCTTC. Amino acids: CASSHHRGGDGYTF. The rearrangement uses TRBV14 and TRBJ1-2; the D gene is possibly TRBD1 (5 bases). Trimming removed 3 bases at V and 6 bases at J, with 14 bases between. This CDR3 has 14 amino acids. From germline, CDR1 is SGHDN and CDR2 FVKESK. The full variable domain, completed using reference TRBV14 and TRBJ1-2, is EAGVTQFPSHSVIEKGQTVTLRCDPISGHDNLYWYRRVMGKEIKFLLHFVKESKQDESGMPNNRFLAERTGGTYSTLKVQPAELEDSGVYFCASSHHRGGDGYTFGSGTRLTVV.

This chain joins TRBV7-3 and TRBJ2-1; TRBD2 agrees at 7 bases. Germline assignment: CDR1 SGHTA and CDR2 FQGTGA. This CDR3 spans 18 amino acids. The V segment lost 0 bases and the J segment 0 bases; nucleotides outside the gene matches: 8. The CDR3 region has the DNA TGTGCCAGCAGCTTAACGTCCGCGGGGGTCCCCTCCTACAATGAGCAGTTCTTC. Translating it yields CASSLTSAGVPSYNEQFF.

This chain connects TRBV7-6 to TRBJ2-7; D remains ambiguous. Germline V lookup: CDR1 SGHVS, CDR2 FNYEAQ. CDR3 length: 14 residues. V was pared by 5 bases and J by 0 bases, with 11 bases between. The CDR3 DNA reads as TGTGCCAGCAGCCCTAGAAAAACCTCCTACGAGCAGTACTTC. Amino acids: CASSPRKTSYEQYF.

V is TRBV9 and J is TRBJ2-2; 7 bases agree with TRBD2. The CDR3 length is 14 residues. Germline values: CDR1 SGDLS, CDR2 YYNGEE. Trimming took 10 bases from V and 4 from J; bases not matched to a gene: 10. This chain's CDR3 is CAGGWGGITGELFF. CDR3 DNA: TGTGCCGGCGGGTGGGGGGGTATCACCGGGGAGCTGTTTTTT. Full variable domain (missing parts from reference TRBV9 and TRBJ2-2): DSGVTQTPKHLITATGQRVTLRCSPRSGDLSVYWYQQSLDQGLQFLIQYYNGEERAKGNILERFSAQQFPDLHSELNLSSLELGDSALYFCAGGWGGITGELFFGEGSRLTVL.

The V and J genes are TRBV9 and TRBJ2-2; maybe TRBD2 (7 bases). The CDR3 loop spans 17 amino acids. Germline CDR1 SGDLS, CDR2 YYNGEE. V shed 3 bases and J shed 2 bases, with 17 bases lying between them. CDR3 amino acids: CASSGGGGPINTGELFF. The DNA for the CDR3 is TGTGCCAGCAGCGGTGGGGGGGGGCCGATTAACACCGGGGAGCTGTTTTTT.